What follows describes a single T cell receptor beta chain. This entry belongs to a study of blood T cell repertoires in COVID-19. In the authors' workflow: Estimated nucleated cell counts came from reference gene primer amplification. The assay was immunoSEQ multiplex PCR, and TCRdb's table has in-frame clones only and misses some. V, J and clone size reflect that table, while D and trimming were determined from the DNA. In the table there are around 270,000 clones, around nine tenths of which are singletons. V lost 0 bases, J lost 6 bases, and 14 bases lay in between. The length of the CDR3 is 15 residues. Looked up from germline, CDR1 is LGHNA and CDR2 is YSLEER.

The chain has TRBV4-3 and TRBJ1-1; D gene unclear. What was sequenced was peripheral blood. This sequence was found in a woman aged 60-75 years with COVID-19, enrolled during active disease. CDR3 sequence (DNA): TGCGCCAGCAGCCAAGATCTATCCGGGGTCGCTGAAGCTTTCTTT. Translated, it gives CASSQDLSGVAEAFF.